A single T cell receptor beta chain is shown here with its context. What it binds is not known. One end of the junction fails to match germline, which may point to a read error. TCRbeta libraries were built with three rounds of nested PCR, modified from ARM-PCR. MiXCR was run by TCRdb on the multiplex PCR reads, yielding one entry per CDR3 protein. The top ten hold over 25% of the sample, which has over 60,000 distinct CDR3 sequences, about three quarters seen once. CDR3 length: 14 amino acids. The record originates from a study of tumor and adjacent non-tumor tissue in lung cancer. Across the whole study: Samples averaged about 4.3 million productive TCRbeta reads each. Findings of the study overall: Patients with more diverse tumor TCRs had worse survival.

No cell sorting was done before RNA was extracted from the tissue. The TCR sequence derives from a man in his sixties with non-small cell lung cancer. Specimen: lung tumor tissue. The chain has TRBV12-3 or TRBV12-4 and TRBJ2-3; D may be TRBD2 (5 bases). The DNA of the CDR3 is TGTGTCAGCAGTTTAAGCGGAGGCGCAGATAAGCAGTATTTT. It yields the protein CVSSLSGGADKQYF.